This T cell receptor beta chain originates from a study of blood T cells in healthy people across ages. For the study at large: Per two T cells, about one barcoded beta molecule was captured through template switching. Findings of the study overall: Expanded clonotype shifts may have been confounded, as the donors had an unknown CMV status.

The CDR3 has 15 residues. Per the germline V gene, CDR1 is LNHDA and CDR2 is SQIVND (reference sequence). Trimming cost V 3 bases and J 0 bases, with 9 bases left between them. PCR was performed a second time for roughly 7 to 12 cycles using a sample-barcoded 5' primer and a J-beta primer mix. MiXCR, run by TCRdb on the 5' RACE reads, gives a single entry per CDR3 protein. The sample lists about 400,000 distinct CDR3 sequences, roughly half seen once, with 51% in the top ten. No fewer than 7 million PBMCs went into each sample. As concerns this clonotype: What it binds is unknown.

The chain combines TRBV19 with TRBJ2-1; D gene ambiguous. Material: blood. This TCR was sampled from a man aged 55-75 years in good health. CDR3 coding DNA: TGTGCCAGTAGTATGGACCGCAGCTCCTACAATGAGCAGTTCTTC. Translated, it gives CASSMDRSSYNEQFF.